Sequencing of this TCR beta chain was carried out in a study of blood T cell repertoires in COVID-19. The overall study: From T cells, B-cell-depleted T cells, or PBMCs came the material, which was cDNA or gDNA.

The germline V gene has CDR1 GTSNPN and CDR2 SVGIG (reference sequence). V was clipped by 0 bases and J by 2 bases, with 14 bases between them. The CDR3 length is 16 residues. Study processing details: Nucleated cell number was recorded as an estimate derived from reference gene primer amplification. Using immunoSEQ multiplex PCR, the repertoire was profiled, and TCRdb retains in-frame clones only, with some absent. V and J calls and clone size are as listed in that table; D and trimming were resolved from the DNA. The sample carries about 76,000 clones, roughly 87% recorded once. J is TRBJ1-5 and V is TRBV30, with D unclear. What was sequenced was peripheral blood. The receptor comes from an elderly woman with active or convalescent COVID-19. The DNA of the CDR3 is TGTGCCTGGAGTGTACATCTGGGCCCAGGCAATCAGCCCCAGCATTTT. Its translation: CAWSVHLGPGNQPQHF.